This T cell receptor (beta chain) appears in the sequencing data of a study of breast tumors, draining lymph nodes, adjacent tissues. Study-wide findings and caveats: Tumor TCR diversity was below lymph nodes but above nontumor tissue. Most tumor T cells seemingly derive from lymph node, then expand in tumor. The lymph node origin of tumor T cells was framed as consistent with a hypothesis, not demonstrated.

This clonotype was detected many times. What it binds is unknown. One entry per CDR3 protein, called by TCRdb with MiXCR from the multiplex PCR reads. The sample comprises about 180,000 distinct CDR3 sequences, roughly a third of which are singletons, and about 4.5% rests with the top ten. Samples came from axillary lymph nodes draining the breast cancer. CDR1 and CDR2 (germline): SGHDT, YYEEEE. The CDR3 has 17 amino acids. Unmatched junction bases numbered 7, after V lost 0 bases and J lost 2 bases. The TCR originated in a female donor with breast cancer. Some clones in this sample may be carry-over from other donors' samples. The sample comprised axillary lymph node tissue. The V call is TRBV5-6, the J call TRBJ2-7, with 11 positions matching TRBD2. The CDR3 loop reads CASSLARLAGRTYEQYF. CDR3 DNA sequence: TGTGCCAGCAGCTTGGCGAGACTAGCGGGAAGGACCTACGAGCAGTACTTC.